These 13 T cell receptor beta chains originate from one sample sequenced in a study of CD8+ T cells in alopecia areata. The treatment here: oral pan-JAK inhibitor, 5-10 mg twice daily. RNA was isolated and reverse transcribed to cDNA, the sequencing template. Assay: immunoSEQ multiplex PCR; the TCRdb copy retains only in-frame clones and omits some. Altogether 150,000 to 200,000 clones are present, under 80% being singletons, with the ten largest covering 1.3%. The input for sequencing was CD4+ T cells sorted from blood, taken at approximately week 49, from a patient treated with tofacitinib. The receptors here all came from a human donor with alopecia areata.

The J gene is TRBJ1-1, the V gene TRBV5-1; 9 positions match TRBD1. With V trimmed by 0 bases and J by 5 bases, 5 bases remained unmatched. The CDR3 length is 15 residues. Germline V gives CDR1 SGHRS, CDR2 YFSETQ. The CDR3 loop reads CASSLGGTGITEAFF. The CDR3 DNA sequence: TGCGCCAGCAGCTTGGGTGGGACAGGGATAACTGAAGCTTTCTTT.

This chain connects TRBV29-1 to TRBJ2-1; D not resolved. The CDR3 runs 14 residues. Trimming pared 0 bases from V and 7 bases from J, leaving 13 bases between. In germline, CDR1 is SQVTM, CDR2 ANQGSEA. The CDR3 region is CSVEDLRRPNEQFF. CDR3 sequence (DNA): TGCAGCGTTGAAGATCTTCGGCGACCGAATGAGCAGTTCTTC.

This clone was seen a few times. The CDR3 region is CASSLPRKDEQYF. The CDR3 coding sequence is TGTGCCAGCAGCTTACCTAGAAAGGACGAGCAGTACTTC. The J gene is TRBJ2-7, the V gene TRBV7-8; D unclear. This CDR3 spans 13 amino acids. The ends were cut back, 2 bases at V and 5 bases at J, with 10 bases in the middle. In germline, CDR1 is SGHVS, CDR2 FQNEAQ.

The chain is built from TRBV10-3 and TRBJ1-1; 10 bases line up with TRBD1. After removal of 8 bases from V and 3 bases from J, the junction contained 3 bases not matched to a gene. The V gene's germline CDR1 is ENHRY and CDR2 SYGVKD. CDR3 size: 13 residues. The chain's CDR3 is CAIGTGEDTEAFF. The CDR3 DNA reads TGTGCCATCGGGACAGGGGAGGACACTGAAGCTTTCTTT.

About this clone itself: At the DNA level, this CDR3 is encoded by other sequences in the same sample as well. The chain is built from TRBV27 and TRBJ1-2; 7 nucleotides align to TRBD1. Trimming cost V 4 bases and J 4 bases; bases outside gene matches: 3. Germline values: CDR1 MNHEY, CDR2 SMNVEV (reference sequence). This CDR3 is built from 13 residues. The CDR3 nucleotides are TGTGCCAGCAGTTCGACAGGGTTCTATGGCTACACCTTC. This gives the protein CASSSTGFYGYTF.

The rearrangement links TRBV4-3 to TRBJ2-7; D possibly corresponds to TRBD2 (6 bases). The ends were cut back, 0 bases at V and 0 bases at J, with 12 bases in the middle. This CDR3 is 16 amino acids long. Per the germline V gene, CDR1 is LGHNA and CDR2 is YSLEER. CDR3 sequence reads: CASSQEEGVSSYEQYF. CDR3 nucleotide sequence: TGCGCCAGCAGCCAAGAGGAGGGCGTGAGCTCCTACGAGCAGTACTTC.

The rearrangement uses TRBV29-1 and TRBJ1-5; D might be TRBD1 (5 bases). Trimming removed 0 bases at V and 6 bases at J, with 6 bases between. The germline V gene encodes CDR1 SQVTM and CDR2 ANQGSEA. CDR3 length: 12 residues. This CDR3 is CSVEDGGQPQHF. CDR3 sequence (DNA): TGCAGCGTTGAAGATGGGGGTCAGCCCCAGCATTTT.

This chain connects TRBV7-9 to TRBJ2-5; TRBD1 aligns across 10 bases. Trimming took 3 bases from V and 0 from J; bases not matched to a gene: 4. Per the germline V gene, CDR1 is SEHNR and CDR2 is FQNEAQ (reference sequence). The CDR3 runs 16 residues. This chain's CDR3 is CASSFGDRGNQETQYF. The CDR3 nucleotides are TGTGCCAGCAGCTTTGGGGACAGGGGAAACCAAGAGACCCAGTACTTC.

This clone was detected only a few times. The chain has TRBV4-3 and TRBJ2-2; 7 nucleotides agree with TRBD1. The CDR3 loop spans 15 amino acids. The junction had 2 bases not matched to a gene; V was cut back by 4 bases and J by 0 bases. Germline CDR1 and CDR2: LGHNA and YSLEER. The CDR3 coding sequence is TGCGCCAGCAGCCGAGACAGGGCGAACACCGGGGAGCTGTTTTTT. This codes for CASSRDRANTGELFF.

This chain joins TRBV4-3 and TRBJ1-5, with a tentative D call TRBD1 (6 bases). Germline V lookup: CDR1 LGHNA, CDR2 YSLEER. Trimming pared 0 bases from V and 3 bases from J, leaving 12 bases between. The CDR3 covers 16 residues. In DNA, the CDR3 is TGCGCCAGCAGCCAAGATCTTCAGGGGCTCAATCAGCCCCAGCATTTT. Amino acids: CASSQDLQGLNQPQHF.

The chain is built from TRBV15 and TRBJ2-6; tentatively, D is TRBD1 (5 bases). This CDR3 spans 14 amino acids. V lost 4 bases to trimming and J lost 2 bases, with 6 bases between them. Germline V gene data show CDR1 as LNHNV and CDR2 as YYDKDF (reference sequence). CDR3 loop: CATSTDTGANVLTF. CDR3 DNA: TGTGCCACCAGCACGGACACTGGGGCCAACGTCCTGACTTTC.

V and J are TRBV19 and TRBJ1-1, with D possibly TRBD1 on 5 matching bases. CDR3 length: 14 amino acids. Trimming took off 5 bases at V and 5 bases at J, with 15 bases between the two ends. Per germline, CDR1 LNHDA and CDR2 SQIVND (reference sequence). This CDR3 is CASSWKGKETEAFF. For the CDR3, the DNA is TGTGCCAGTAGTTGGAAGGGGAAGGAAACTGAAGCTTTCTTT.

CDR3 protein: CASSVASGGYTF. As DNA, the CDR3 is TGTGCCAGCAGCGTAGCGTCTGGTGGCTACACCTTC. This rearrangement joins TRBV9 to TRBJ1-2; no definite D call. Trimming removed 0 bases at V and 7 bases at J, with 7 bases between. CDR1 and CDR2 from the germline V gene are SGDLS and YYNGEE. This CDR3 has 12 amino acids.